Below, one TCR beta chain is given with its context. Its antigen is unknown. No base qualities exist here, and no much larger clone lies one base off it. Here V drops 0 bases and J drops 0 bases, and the junction holds 5 bases not matched to any gene. CDR1 and CDR2 are read off the germline V gene as MDHEN and SYDVKM. Spanning cysteine to phenylalanine, the CDR3 consists of 16 amino acids. The kept DNA is CDR3 alone, 48 bases in frame from the first base. The data were taken from a study of T cell changes during pregnancy in multiple sclerosis (dated by TCRdb to between 2018 and 2021). Study-wide context: Changes in the T cell repertoire over the course of pregnancy were examined in this study in women with multiple sclerosis.

Library construction relied on the immunoSEQ multiplex PCR assay. Held by TCRdb, this immuneACCESS table contains in-frame sequences only and omits some clones. Under half of the omission traces to an unresolved V gene where checked; the cause of the rest is unknown. For this sample the table gives approximately 23,000 clones, of which 91% were detected only once. The top ten constitute 0.67% of the sample. The source material was CD4+ T cells from peripheral blood mononuclear cells, sampled in the third trimester of pregnancy. Recombination linked TRBV28 to TRBJ2-7, and TRBD1 matches 7 of the central bases. The source is a female donor in good health, enrolled as a control in a pregnancy study. The base sequence is TGTGCCAGCAGTTTATGGTCAGGGGGTAACTCCTACGAGCAGTACTTC. Its protein is CASSLWSGGNSYEQYF.